The TCR beta chain under discussion was sequenced for a study of T cells after yellow fever vaccination. Study-wide context: SMART-Seq v4 Ultra Low Input prepared the low-cell-number fractions.

For TCR, cDNA came from 5'RACE template switching, which added a universal primer site and UMIs. Each CDR3 protein gets one entry after TCRdb re-called the 5' RACE reads with MiXCR. The sample lists hundreds of thousands of distinct CDR3 sequences, roughly 12% occurring once. The CDR3 consists of 15 residues. The V gene end was trimmed by 2 bases and the J gene end by 4 bases; junction bases not matched to a gene: 4. Per the germline V gene, CDR1 is DFQATT and CDR2 is SNEGSKA (reference sequence). This clonotype was counted a few times. The rearrangement joins TRBV20-1 to TRBJ2-3; 12 nucleotides line up with TRBD1. The material was PBMCs, obtained on the day of the yellow fever booster vaccination. The sequence was obtained from a man aged 25 to 45 who received the YFV17D yellow fever vaccine. This chain's CDR3 is CSARKGTGGPDTQYF. CDR3 bases: TGCAGTGCTAGAAAGGGGACAGGGGGCCCAGATACGCAGTATTTT.